These 27 T cell receptor beta chains were sequenced from one sample in a study of cytomegalovirus exposure and HLA in healthy donors. Primers: 60 Vbeta forward and 13 Jbeta reverse. Profiling relied on immunoSEQ multiplex PCR, and the TCRdb table lists in-frame clones only, not all of them. Counted here are about 160,000 clones, 71% occurring once; the ten biggest clones make up approximately 3%. The sequenced material came from PBMCs. These receptor sequences come from a woman younger than 45 in good health and CMV-seronegative.

The J gene is TRBJ2-7, the V gene TRBV7-9; 7 nucleotides align to TRBD1. Germline assignment: CDR1 SEHNR and CDR2 FQNEAQ (reference sequence). V lost 2 bases and J lost 4; bases outside the gene matches: 11. The CDR3 runs 16 residues. CDR3 sequence reads: CASSLPGYRGGYEQYF. The CDR3 nucleotides read TGTGCCAGCAGCTTACCCGGCTACAGGGGCGGATACGAGCAGTACTTC.

V gene TRBV5-8 combines with J gene TRBJ2-7; D gene uncertain. V was clipped by 4 bases and J by 2 bases, with 13 bases between them. Germline CDR1 SGHTS, CDR2 YDEGEE. The CDR3 covers 14 residues. The CDR3 nucleotides are TGTGCCAGCAGCCATCACCCCGGAGCCTACGAGCAGTACTTC. Protein sequence: CASSHHPGAYEQYF.

This chain links TRBV5-1 with TRBJ2-4, with D maybe TRBD1 (5 bases). The CDR3 spans 15 residues. Per germline, CDR1 SGHRS and CDR2 YFSETQ. Trimming left V 0 bases short and J 2 bases short, with 9 bases between. The CDR3 DNA reads TGCGCCAGCAGCTTGGCTTCGGACACCAAAAACATTCAGTACTTC. Residues: CASSLASDTKNIQYF. Using reference TRBV5-1 and TRBJ2-4 for the parts outside the CDR3, the full variable domain is KAGVTQTPRYLIKTRGQQVTLSCSPISGHRSVSWYQQTPGQGLQFLFEYFSETQRNKGNFPGRFSGRQFSNSRSEMNVSTLELGDSALYLCASSLASDTKNIQYFGAGTRLSVL.

The rearrangement links TRBV5-4 to TRBJ1-1; the D gene is possibly TRBD1 (5 bases). The V end was cut by 3 bases, the J end by 1 base, with 10 bases between. This CDR3 comprises 14 residues. Germline CDR1 is SGHNT and CDR2 is YYREEE (reference sequence). CDR3 amino acids: CASSSKTGNTEAFF. The DNA for the CDR3 is TGTGCCAGCAGCTCTAAAACAGGGAACACTGAAGCTTTCTTT.

This clone occurred a few times. The chain links TRBV4-2 to TRBJ2-7; maybe TRBD2 (7 bases). Trimming cost V 0 bases and J 2 bases, with 14 bases left between them. Germline V CDR1 and CDR2: LGHNA, YNFKEQ. The CDR3 is 16 residues long. The CDR3 is CASSQDGEGGTYEQYF. Here the CDR3 DNA reads TGTGCCAGCAGCCAAGACGGGGAGGGGGGCACCTACGAGCAGTACTTC.

The J gene is TRBJ2-3, the V gene TRBV9; no reliable D call. The CDR3 has 14 amino acids. Trimming pared 1 base from V and 5 bases from J, leaving 11 bases between. Germline loops: CDR1 SGDLS, CDR2 YYNGEE. The CDR3 region is CASSVLPAVDTQYF. The CDR3 nucleotides are TGTGCCAGCAGCGTACTACCGGCGGTAGATACGCAGTATTTT.

Only a few counts were recorded for this clone. The chain is built from TRBV5-1 and TRBJ2-5; 7 bases fit TRBD1. V shed 3 bases and J 3 bases; nucleotides not matched to a gene: 2. The CDR3 runs 13 residues. Germline V gives CDR1 SGHRS, CDR2 YFSETQ. The CDR3 spells CASSWGTEETQYF. CDR3 coding DNA: TGCGCCAGCAGCTGGGGGACAGAAGAGACCCAGTACTTC.

V usage is TRBV2 and J usage is TRBJ2-2, with 9 bases matching TRBD2. Trimming took 6 bases from V and 7 from J; bases not matched to a gene: 9. The CDR3 runs to 15 residues. Per germline, CDR1 SNHLY and CDR2 FYNNEI. The CDR3 sequence is CASSFGEAGGGELFF. The CDR3 DNA reads as TGTGCCAGCAGCTTCGGGGAAGCGGGGGGCGGGGAGCTGTTTTTT.

The chain combines TRBV10-3 with TRBJ1-1, with D uncertain. From germline, CDR1 is ENHRY and CDR2 SYGVKD. The CDR3 length is 14 residues. V lost 2 bases and J lost 1, with 8 bases in between. CDR3 sequence: CAISELQTNTEAFF. The CDR3 DNA sequence: TGTGCCATCAGTGAGCTACAGACGAACACTGAAGCTTTCTTT.

This clone was seen a single time. The genes are TRBV29-1 and TRBJ2-7, with TRBD1 identical over 8 bases. With V trimmed by 6 bases and J by 7 bases, 17 bases remained unmatched. CDR1 and CDR2 (germline): SQVTM, ANQGSEA. The length of the CDR3 is 15 residues. The CDR3 spells CSVPIGGTGLGEQYF. The CDR3 bases are TGCAGCGTCCCGATCGGTGGGACAGGCTTGGGGGAGCAGTACTTC.

The chain employs TRBV2 and TRBJ2-7, with D maybe TRBD1 (6 bases). The V and J ends lost 6 bases and 3 bases respectively, with 12 bases between them. The germline V gene encodes CDR1 SNHLY and CDR2 FYNNEI. The CDR3 is 13 residues long. CDR3 region: CASRQGSLYEQYF. The DNA of the CDR3 is TGTGCCAGCAGGCAGGGGAGTCTCTACGAGCAGTACTTC.

Notes on this clone: Within the sample, other DNA sequences also encode this same CDR3. V is TRBV9 and J is TRBJ2-7, with 7 bases that match TRBD1. Germline loops: CDR1 SGDLS, CDR2 YYNGEE. The CDR3 is 13 amino acids. Trimming took 3 bases from V and 3 from J; bases not matched to a gene: 3. The CDR3 DNA follows: TGTGCCAGCAGCGCCCGGGACAGCTACGAGCAGTACTTC. Translating it yields CASSARDSYEQYF. Full variable domain (missing parts from reference TRBV9 and TRBJ2-7): DSGVTQTPKHLITATGQRVTLRCSPRSGDLSVYWYQQSLDQGLQFLIQYYNGEERAKGNILERFSAQQFPDLHSELNLSSLELGDSALYFCASSARDSYEQYFGPGTRLTVT.

The chain carries TRBV11-2 and TRBJ1-1; D possibly corresponds to TRBD1 (6 bases). The V end was cut by 2 bases, the J end by 2 bases, with 9 bases between. The CDR3 length is 14 residues. Per the germline V gene, CDR1 is SGHAT and CDR2 is FQNNGV. The CDR3 nucleotides are TGTGCCAGCAGCTTATTCAGGGGAAACACTGAAGCTTTCTTT. It specifies CASSLFRGNTEAFF.

The V and J genes are TRBV29-1 and TRBJ2-7; TRBD2 might be the D (5 bases). Trimming stripped 7 bases from V and 0 bases from J, with 13 bases between. CDR1 and CDR2 from the germline V gene are SQVTM and ANQGSEA. This CDR3 has 13 residues. For the CDR3, the DNA is TGCAGCGCAGACTATGAGGGCTCCTACGAGCAGTACTTC. This sequence encodes CSADYEGSYEQYF.

The V gene is TRBV6-6, the J gene TRBJ1-1; 8 bases match TRBD1. Germline V CDR1 and CDR2: MNHNY, SVGAGI (reference sequence). The CDR3 sequence is 15 residues long. V gave up 4 bases and J gave up 4 bases; unmatched junction bases: 8. CDR3 protein: CASSFLDRGGTEAFF. The DNA for the CDR3 is TGTGCCAGCAGTTTTCTCGACAGGGGCGGCACTGAAGCTTTCTTT.

The gene calls are TRBV30 and TRBJ2-3; D perhaps matches TRBD2 (6 bases). The germline V gene has CDR1 GTSNPN and CDR2 SVGIG (reference sequence). V lost 3 bases and J 0 bases, leaving 16 bases between the germline ends. The CDR3 spans 16 residues. The CDR3 sequence: CAWRGTGLTSTDTQYF. CDR3 DNA: TGTGCCTGGAGGGGGACTGGACTAACTAGCACAGATACGCAGTATTTT.

In the case of this clone: This specimen includes other DNA sequences encoding the same CDR3. The chain employs TRBV5-1 and TRBJ1-2; TRBD1 might be the D (5 bases). The germline V gene encodes CDR1 SGHRS and CDR2 YFSETQ. The V end lost 4 bases, the J end lost 4 bases, and 11 bases lay between the germline ends. The CDR3 is 13 residues long. DNA for the CDR3: TGCGCCAGCAGCCTCGACAGAGTCTATGGCTACACCTTC. Translating gives CASSLDRVYGYTF.

This chain uses TRBV5-4 with TRBJ2-1; D may be TRBD2 (6 bases). CDR3 size: 16 residues. Germline V gene sequence: CDR1 SGHNT, CDR2 YYREEE (reference sequence). With 0 bases removed from V and 3 bases from J, the gap between germline ends came to 13 bases. The CDR3 DNA reads as TGTGCCAGCAGCTTGGCGGGCCTAGCGAACTACAATGAGCAGTTCTTC. This gives the protein CASSLAGLANYNEQFF.

The V gene is TRBV7-2, the J gene TRBJ2-7, with 12 positions matching TRBD2. Germline V gene sequence: CDR1 SGHTA, CDR2 FQGNSA. This CDR3 comprises 15 residues. V was clipped by 5 bases and J by 7 bases; unmatched bases: 9. This chain's CDR3 is CASSPSSGRAGEQYF. The CDR3 DNA is TGTGCCAGCAGCCCATCTAGCGGGAGGGCCGGGGAGCAGTACTTC.

The chain uses TRBV15 and TRBJ2-5; 7 bases align to TRBD2. The DNA end is a closer match to TRBJ2-7, so the J assignment may be wrong. This CDR3 spans 15 amino acids. Germline V lookup: CDR1 LNHNV, CDR2 YYDKDF (reference sequence). The CDR3 DNA reads TGTGCCACCAGCAGAGATCCTAGCGGTGGCTACGAGCAGTACTTC. Amino acid sequence: CATSRDPSGGYEQYF.

This sequence joins TRBV28 and TRBJ1-4, with 9 bases identical to TRBD1. Per the germline V gene, CDR1 is MDHEN and CDR2 is SYDVKM. This CDR3 region has 15 residues. With 9 bases clipped from V and 2 bases from J, the junction kept 7 bases outside the gene matches. CDR3 nucleotide sequence: TGTGCCAGTGGGACAGGGACCCGCACTAATGAAAAACTGTTTTTT. It codes for CASGTGTRTNEKLFF.

V and J are TRBV28 and TRBJ2-3, with 8 bases identical to TRBD1. CDR1 and CDR2 (germline): MDHEN, SYDVKM. There are 18 residues in the CDR3. The trim removed 5 bases at V and 3 bases at J, leaving 16 bases unmatched. The CDR3, as DNA: TGTGCCAGCAGTCTCCCCCTCGTAACAGGGGGGAGAACAGATACGCAGTATTTT. As protein: CASSLPLVTGGRTDTQYF.

This clone was picked up a small number of times. DNA of the CDR3: TGTGCCAGCAGAAGACGGACAGGCGTAGTGGAAGCTTTCTTT. This encodes CASRRRTGVVEAFF. V is TRBV21-1 and J is TRBJ1-1; the DNA was not used to check the table's D call, TRBD1. TRBV21-1 represents a pseudogene. CDR3 length: 14 amino acids.

This clone was seen more than once but under ten times. The chain is built from TRBV11-2 and TRBJ2-1; 10 positions match TRBD2. V was pared by 3 bases and J by 7 bases, with 6 bases of the junction left unmatched. The CDR3 extends over 15 amino acids. Germline-derived CDR1 and CDR2 are SGHAT and FQNNGV. CDR3 sequence reads: CASSLGGLAVNEQFF. The CDR3 nucleotides are TGTGCCAGCAGCTTGGGAGGACTAGCGGTTAATGAGCAGTTCTTC.

This clone was detected a few times. V is TRBV25-1 and J is TRBJ1-2; no definite D call. V was trimmed by 4 bases and J by 3 bases, leaving 6 bases between them. The CDR3 spans 12 residues. Germline CDR1 MGHDK, CDR2 SYGVNS. The CDR3 reads CASSGQDYGYTF. The DNA for the CDR3 is TGTGCCAGCAGTGGGCAGGACTATGGCTACACCTTC.

This chain connects TRBV30 to TRBJ1-1, with 7 positions matching TRBD1. CDR1 and CDR2 (germline): GTSNPN, SVGIG (reference sequence). Trimming cost V 3 bases and J 1 base; bases outside gene matches: 8. The CDR3 sequence is 15 residues long. CDR3 bases: TGTGCCTGGAGCCTTCGGGACAGACAGAACACTGAAGCTTTCTTT. Translated: CAWSLRDRQNTEAFF. Together with reference TRBV30 and TRBJ1-1, the CDR3 gives the full variable domain: SQTIHQWPATLVQPVGSPLSLECTVEGTSNPNLYWYRQAAGRGLQLLFYSVGIGQISSEVPQNLSASRPQDRQFILSSKKLLLSDSGFYLCAWSLRDRQNTEAFFGQGTRLTVV.

The rearrangement joins TRBV29-1 to TRBJ1-2; TRBD1 agrees at 7 bases. The germline V gene encodes CDR1 SQVTM and CDR2 ANQGSEA. The CDR3 is 12 residues long. J was trimmed by 1 base and V by 6 bases; bases with no gene match: 2. The CDR3: CSVGQINYGYTF. CDR3 nucleotide sequence: TGCAGCGTGGGACAGATTAACTATGGCTACACCTTC.